This TCR beta chain was captured by sequencing in a study of cytomegalovirus exposure and HLA in healthy donors. General study points: Other equally common chains were less clonally expanded than HLA-associated TCR beta chains, a later analysis showed. Fewer N-insertions than the 666-donor mean were reportedly shown by an Asian-associated ancestry cluster in a later analysis. Apart from CMV serostatus, no immune exposure information was available.

Use of 60 Vbeta and 13 Jbeta primers characterized the PCR. TCRdb keeps only in-frame clones here, not all; method: immunoSEQ multiplex PCR. Of some 170,000 clones in the sample, 76% were seen once. Germline trimming cut 2 bases from V and 2 bases from J; bases unmatched to any gene: 3. CDR1 is MDHEN, CDR2 SYDVKM, per germline. The CDR3 sequence is 15 residues long. Points on this clone: Antigen specificity is unknown.

This receptor was obtained from a man aged 60-69 years in good health and CMV-seronegative. Sequenced: PBMCs. This chain links TRBV28 with TRBJ2-3, with 8 bases fitting TRBD1. The CDR3 loop is CASSLGQGPTDTQYF. The CDR3 nucleotides are TGTGCCAGCAGTTTAGGACAGGGACCCACAGATACGCAGTATTTT.